Described below is a single TCR beta chain sequence and its context. Its specificity is not known. This sample is drawn from a study of blood T cells in healthy people across ages. Study-wide points: Strongly correlated with naive T cell percentage was TCR beta diversity. Higher diversity, along with more naive CD4+ cells, distinguished long-lived donors from aged donors.

For the second PCR, which ran for about 7 to 11 cycles, a sample-barcoded 5' primer and a J-beta primer mix were used. The template-switch adaptor was a 5' adaptor with 12 random nucleotides. It tagged each cDNA molecule. There were at least 2.5 million CDR3-containing paired-end reads obtained from each sample. Via MiXCR, TCRdb re-called the 5' RACE reads, giving one row per CDR3 protein. Found here are about a million distinct CDR3 sequences, roughly half of them singletons; the top ten hold 20% to 25%. This CDR3 region has 12 residues. V was clipped by 5 bases and J by 7 bases, with 11 bases between them. CDR1 and CDR2 from the germline V gene are SEHNR and FQNEAQ (reference sequence).

What was sequenced was blood. The chain joins TRBV7-9 to TRBJ1-2, with D tentatively TRBD1 (5 bases). The receptor was derived from a woman aged 55-69 years in good health. The CDR3 is CASSDARGGYTF. CDR3 sequence (DNA): TGTGCCAGCAGCGATGCTAGGGGTGGCTACACCTTC.